A selection of T cell receptor beta chains follows, all from one sample in a study of CD8 T cells in Susac syndrome. In TCRdb, the immunoSEQ multiplex PCR reads were re-called with MiXCR into one record per CDR3 protein. The sample contains some 200,000 distinct CDR3 sequences, around 93% of which appear only once. The specimen sequenced was CD8+ T cells from PBMCs. Every receptor here comes from a human donor with Susac syndrome. The CDR3 runs from the conserved cysteine through the conserved F or W. The order of the fields is D gene, J gene, clone size, V gene, CDR3 DNA, CDR3 protein. A D gene is named only where the DNA matches it firmly. Clone size appears in some rows only: once, few, many, or a class for an expanded clone.

- TRBJ1-1 - TRBV3-1 TGTGCCAGCAGCCGGGAGGTTCCCCCTGAAGCTTTCTTT CASSREVPPEAFF
TRBD1 TRBJ2-7 - TRBV4-2 TGTGCCAGCAGCCCAGAAATAGGGACAGAGACCTACGAGCAGTACTTC CASSPEIGTETYEQYF
- TRBJ1-1 once TRBV28 TGTGCCAGCAGTCTCAGTCAAAACAGCCAGAACACTGAAGCTTTCTTT CASSLSQNSQNTEAFF
- TRBJ2-1 once TRBV9 TGTGCCAGCAGCGTAGAGGCGGAACTAGGCCCGTACAATGAGCAGTTCTTC CASSVEAELGPYNEQFF
TRBD2 TRBJ2-1 once TRBV4-1 TGCGCCAGCAGAAAGGGAGTAGCGGGAGTTCTCGATGAGCAGTTCTTC CASRKGVAGVLDEQFF
- TRBJ1-1 - TRBV20-1 TGCAGTGCTAGACCCATGACCACTGAAGCTTTCTTT CSARPMTTEAFF
- TRBJ2-7 - TRBV11-2 TGTGCCAGCAGCTTAGTTGGGGGCTACGAGCAGTACTTC CASSLVGGYEQYF
- TRBJ2-5 once TRBV13 TGTGCCAGCAGCTTAGTAGGTCCAGCTTTACAAGAGACCCAGTACTTC CASSLVGPALQETQYF
TRBD1 TRBJ2-5 - TRBV20-1 TGCAGTGCAACGAGCTTCGGCAGGCGGACAGGTCAGGAGACCCAGTACTTC CSATSFGRRTGQETQYF
TRBD2 TRBJ2-1 - TRBV7-9 TGTGCCAGCAGCTTACTAGCGGGAGGTCCCGATGAGCAGTTCTTC CASSLLAGGPDEQFF
- TRBJ2-1 - TRBV30 TGTGCCTGGAGTGTGGGGGGGCCTGAGGATGAGCAGTTCTTC CAWSVGGPEDEQFF
- TRBJ1-4 - TRBV9 TGTGCCAGCAGCGAGGGACACTATAATGAAAAACTGTTTTTT CASSEGHYNEKLFF
TRBD2 TRBJ2-4 - TRBV23-1 TGCGCCAGTGCGGGGGGGCCGATAAACATTCAGTACTTC CASAGGPINIQYF
- TRBJ2-2 - TRBV12-3/TRBV12-4 TGTGCCAGCACCGCGCGGACCGGGGAGCTGTTTTTT CASTARTGELFF
- TRBJ1-2 - TRBV12-3/TRBV12-4 TGTGCCAGCAGTTTCTCTGGGCTTCCCTTAAGCTACACCTTC CASSFSGLPLSYTF
TRBD2 TRBJ2-1 once TRBV7-9 TGTGCCAGCAGCCGGACTAGGGAATACTACAATGAGCAGTTCTTC CASSRTREYYNEQFF
TRBD1 TRBJ1-1 - TRBV4-1 TGCGCCAGCAGCCAAGATGGGACAGGGGTTGGTGTCACTGAAGCTTTCTTT CASSQDGTGVGVTEAFF
- TRBJ2-1 - TRBV15 TGTGCCACCAGCATTGGGACCTACAATGAGCAGTTCTTC CATSIGTYNEQFF
- TRBJ1-5 - TRBV18 TGTGCCAGCTCAACAGACACGTCTCAACCCCAGCATTTT CASSTDTSQPQHF
- TRBJ1-1 - TRBV18 TGTGCCAGCTCACCAGGTCCGGGAGGGACTGAAGCTTTCTTT CASSPGPGGTEAFF
- TRBJ2-3 - TRBV11-2 TGTGCCAGCAGCTTCCTTCTAGGGACAGATACGCAGTATTTT CASSFLLGTDTQYF
- TRBJ1-2 once TRBV20-1 TGCAGTGCTAGTCTCAGGGAACCATATGGCTACACCTTC CSASLREPYGYTF
TRBD2 TRBJ2-2 - TRBV5-4 TGTGCCAGCAGCTTGGCCGGACTAGCGGGAGGTTCAGGGGAGCTGTTTTTT CASSLAGLAGGSGELFF
TRBD2 TRBJ2-1 - TRBV4-1 TGCGCCAGCAGCCCCTCTCCGGGGGGTGGAAATGAGCAGTTCTTC CASSPSPGGGNEQFF
- TRBJ2-3 - TRBV9 TGTGCCAGCAGCCCCCAAGGACAGACTACAGATACGCAGTATTTT CASSPQGQTTDTQYF
- TRBJ2-3 - TRBV4-1 TGCGCCAGCAGCCAAGTTTTGACGATCAGCACAGATACGCAGTATTTT CASSQVLTISTDTQYF
- TRBJ1-2 - TRBV4-1 TGCGCCAGCAGCCAAGAAAAGGGGAGCTATGGCTACACCTTC CASSQEKGSYGYTF
TRBD1 TRBJ2-7 - TRBV7-6 TGTGCCAGCAGCCCAGCCGTGGGACAGACCTACGAGCAGTACTTC CASSPAVGQTYEQYF
TRBD2 TRBJ2-1 - TRBV19 TGTGCCAGTAGTATACTAGCGGGAGAGGTTGAGCAGTTCTTC CASSILAGEVEQFF
TRBD1 TRBJ2-1 - TRBV18 TGTGCCAGCTCACCGGGACAGGGCTCCTACAATGAGCAGTTCTTC CASSPGQGSYNEQFF
- TRBJ1-5 - TRBV20-1 TGCAGTGCTAGAGCTCTACCCGGGACCTCGGATCAGCCCCAGCATTTT CSARALPGTSDQPQHF
- TRBJ1-1 - TRBV4-1 TGCGCCAGCAGCCGACTAACAGGGCTCGAAGCTTTCTTT CASSRLTGLEAFF